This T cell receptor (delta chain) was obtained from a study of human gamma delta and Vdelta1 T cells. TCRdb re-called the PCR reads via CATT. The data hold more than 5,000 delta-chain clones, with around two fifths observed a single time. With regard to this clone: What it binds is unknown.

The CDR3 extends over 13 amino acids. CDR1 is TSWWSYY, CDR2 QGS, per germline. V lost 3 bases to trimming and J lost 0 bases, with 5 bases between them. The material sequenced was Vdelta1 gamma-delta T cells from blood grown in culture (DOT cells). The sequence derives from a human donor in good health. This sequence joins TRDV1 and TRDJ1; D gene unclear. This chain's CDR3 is CALGEINTDKLIF. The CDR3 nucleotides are TGTGCTCTTGGGGAGATAAACACCGATAAACTCATCTTT.